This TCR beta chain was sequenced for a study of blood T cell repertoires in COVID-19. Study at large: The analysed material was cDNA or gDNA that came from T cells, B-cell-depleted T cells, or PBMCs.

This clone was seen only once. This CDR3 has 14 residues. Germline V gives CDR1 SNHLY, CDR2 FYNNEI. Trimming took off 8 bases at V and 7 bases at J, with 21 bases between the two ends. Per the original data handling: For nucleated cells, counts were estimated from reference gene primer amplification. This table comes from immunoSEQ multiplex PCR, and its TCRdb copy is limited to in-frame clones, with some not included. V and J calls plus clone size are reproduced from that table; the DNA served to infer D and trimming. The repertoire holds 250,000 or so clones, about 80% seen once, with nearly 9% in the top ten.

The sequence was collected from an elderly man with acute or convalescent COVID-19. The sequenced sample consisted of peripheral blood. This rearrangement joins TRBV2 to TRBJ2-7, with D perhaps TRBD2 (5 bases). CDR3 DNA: TGTGCCAGCTTAGGAGGAGTCCGGGTTAGGGAGCAGTACTTC. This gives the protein CASLGGVRVREQYF.